The source of this TCR beta chain is a study of a mutant IDH1 vaccine in newly diagnosed glioma. On the study more broadly: Sex distribution of treated patients was about 62% male and 37.5% female; mean age was around 40 years. Week 35 was safety follow-up visit V12; week 47 was end-of-study visit V13.

Sequenced by immunoSEQ multiplex PCR; TCRdb stores in-frame clones only, minus some. The sample holds tens of thousands of clones; roughly four fifths are singletons and the top ten take roughly 5.2%. A remark on this clone: Antigen: not known.

Time point of the sample: week 47, end of study. What each vaccine dose contained was 300 ug of mutant IDH1 20-mer peptide, accompanied by topical imiquimod. V was cut by 0 bases and J by 3 bases, with 11 bases left in between. CDR3 length equals 15 residues. The germline gives CDR1 SGHRS, CDR2 YFSETQ. The sample was PBMCs, taken from a glioma patient whose treatment included an IDH1 peptide vaccine. J is TRBJ2-3 and V is TRBV5-1, with D perhaps TRBD1 (5 bases). The sequence came from a man in his forties with glioma. The CDR3 nucleotides read TGCGCCAGCAGCTTGGCAGGGTTAAAGACAGATACGCAGTATTTT. Its protein product is CASSLAGLKTDTQYF. The full variable domain, in which reference TRBV5-1 and TRBJ2-3 provide the parts outside the CDR3, is KAGVTQTPRYLIKTRGQQVTLSCSPISGHRSVSWYQQTPGQGLQFLFEYFSETQRNKGNFPGRFSGRQFSNSRSEMNVSTLELGDSALYLCASSLAGLKTDTQYFGPGTRLTVL.